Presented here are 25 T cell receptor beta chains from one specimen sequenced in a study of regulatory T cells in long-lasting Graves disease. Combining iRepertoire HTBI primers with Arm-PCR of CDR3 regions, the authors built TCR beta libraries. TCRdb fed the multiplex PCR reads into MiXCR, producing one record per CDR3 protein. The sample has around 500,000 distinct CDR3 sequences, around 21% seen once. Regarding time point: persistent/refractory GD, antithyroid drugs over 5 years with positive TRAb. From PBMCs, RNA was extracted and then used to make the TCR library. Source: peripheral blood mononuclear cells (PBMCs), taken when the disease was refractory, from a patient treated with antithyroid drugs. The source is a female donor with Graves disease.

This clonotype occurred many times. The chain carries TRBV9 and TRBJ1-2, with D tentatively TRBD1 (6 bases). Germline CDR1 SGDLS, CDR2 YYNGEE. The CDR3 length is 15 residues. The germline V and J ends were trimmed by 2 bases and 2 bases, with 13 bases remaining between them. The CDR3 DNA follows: TGTGCCAGCAGCGTTGAGGGGGAACCGAACTATGGCTACACCTTC. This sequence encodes CASSVEGEPNYGYTF.

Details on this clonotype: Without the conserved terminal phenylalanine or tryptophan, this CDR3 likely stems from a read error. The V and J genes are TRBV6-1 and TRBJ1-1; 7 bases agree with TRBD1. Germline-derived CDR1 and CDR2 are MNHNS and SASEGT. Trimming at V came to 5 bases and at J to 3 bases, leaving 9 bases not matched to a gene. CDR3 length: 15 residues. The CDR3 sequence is CASSIYRGRDTEAFS. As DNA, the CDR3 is TGTGCCAGCAGTATTTACAGGGGAAGGGACACTGAAGCTTTCTCT.

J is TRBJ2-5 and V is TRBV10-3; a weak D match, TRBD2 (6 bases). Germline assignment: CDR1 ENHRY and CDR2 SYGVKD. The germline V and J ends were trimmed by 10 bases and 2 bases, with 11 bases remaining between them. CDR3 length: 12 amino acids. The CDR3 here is CATSGLQETQYF. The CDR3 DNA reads TGTGCCACCTCGGGACTTCAAGAGACCCAGTACTTC.

Here the CDR3 reads CASRLRDSSYNEQFF. CDR3 in DNA: TGTGCCAGCAGACTGAGGGACAGCTCCTACAATGAGCAGTTCTTC. V and J are TRBV28 and TRBJ2-1; 7 bases are a match to TRBD1. CDR1 is MDHEN, CDR2 SYDVKM, per germline. The CDR3 is 15 residues long. The V and J ends lost 6 bases and 0 bases, in that order; junction bases with no gene match: 5.

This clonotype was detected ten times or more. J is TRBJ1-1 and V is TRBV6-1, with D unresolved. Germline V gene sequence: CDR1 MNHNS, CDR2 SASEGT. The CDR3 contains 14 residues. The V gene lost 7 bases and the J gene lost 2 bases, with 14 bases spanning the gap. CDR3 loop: CASIRRKENTEAFF. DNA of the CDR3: TGTGCCAGCATAAGGAGGAAAGAAAACACTGAAGCTTTCTTT.

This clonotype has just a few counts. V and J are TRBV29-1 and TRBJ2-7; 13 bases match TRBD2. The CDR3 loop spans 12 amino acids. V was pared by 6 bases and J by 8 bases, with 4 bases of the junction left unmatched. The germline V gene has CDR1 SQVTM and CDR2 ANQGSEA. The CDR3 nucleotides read TGCAGCGTGACCGGGACTAGCGGGAAGCAGTACTTC. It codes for CSVTGTSGKQYF.

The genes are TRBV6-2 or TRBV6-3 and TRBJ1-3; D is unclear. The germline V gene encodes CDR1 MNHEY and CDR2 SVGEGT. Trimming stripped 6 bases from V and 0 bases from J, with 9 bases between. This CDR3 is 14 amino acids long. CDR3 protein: CASSPTRSGNTIYF. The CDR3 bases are TGTGCCAGCAGCCCCACACGCTCTGGAAACACCATATATTTT.

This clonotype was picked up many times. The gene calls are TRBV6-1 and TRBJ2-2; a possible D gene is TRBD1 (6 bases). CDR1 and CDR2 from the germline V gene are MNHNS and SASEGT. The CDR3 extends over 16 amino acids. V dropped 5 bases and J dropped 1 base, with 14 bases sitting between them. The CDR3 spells CASSPPPTGNTGELFF. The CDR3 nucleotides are TGTGCCAGCAGTCCCCCCCCGACAGGGAACACCGGGGAGCTGTTTTTT.

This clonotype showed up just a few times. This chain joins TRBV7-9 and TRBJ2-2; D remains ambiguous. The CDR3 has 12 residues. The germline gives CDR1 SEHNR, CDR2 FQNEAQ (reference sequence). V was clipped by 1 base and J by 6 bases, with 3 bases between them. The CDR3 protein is CASSLDPGELFF. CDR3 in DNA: TGTGCCAGCAGCTTAGACCCCGGGGAGCTGTTTTTT. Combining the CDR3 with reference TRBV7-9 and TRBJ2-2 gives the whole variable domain DTGVSQNPRHKITKRGQNVTFRCDPISEHNRLYWYRQTLGQGPEFLTYFQNEAQLEKSRLLSDRFSAERPKGSFSTLEIQRTEQGDSAMYLCASSLDPGELFFGEGSRLTVL.

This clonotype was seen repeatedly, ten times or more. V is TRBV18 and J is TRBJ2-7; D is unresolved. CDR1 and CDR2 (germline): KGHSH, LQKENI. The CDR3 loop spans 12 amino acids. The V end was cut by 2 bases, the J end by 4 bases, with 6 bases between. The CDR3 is CASSPDWYEQYF. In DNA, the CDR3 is TGTGCCAGCTCACCAGACTGGTACGAGCAGTACTTC.

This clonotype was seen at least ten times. The CDR3 nucleotides are TGTGCCAGCAGTTCTCTACCGGGATCTTCGGGGTATGAGCAGTACTTC. The encoded protein is CASSSLPGSSGYEQYF. V usage is TRBV6-5 and J usage is TRBJ2-7; D might be TRBD2 (5 bases). The germline V and J ends were trimmed by 4 bases and 7 bases, with 23 bases remaining between them. The CDR3 contains 16 residues. The germline CDR1 and CDR2 sequences are MNHEY and SVGAGI.

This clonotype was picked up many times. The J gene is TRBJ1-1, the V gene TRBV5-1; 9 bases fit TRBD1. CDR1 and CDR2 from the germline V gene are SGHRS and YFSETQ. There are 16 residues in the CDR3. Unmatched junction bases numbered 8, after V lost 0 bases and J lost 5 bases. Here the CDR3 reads CASSLVGQGQGTEAFF. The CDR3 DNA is TGCGCCAGCAGCTTGGTCGGACAGGGGCAGGGAACTGAAGCTTTCTTT.

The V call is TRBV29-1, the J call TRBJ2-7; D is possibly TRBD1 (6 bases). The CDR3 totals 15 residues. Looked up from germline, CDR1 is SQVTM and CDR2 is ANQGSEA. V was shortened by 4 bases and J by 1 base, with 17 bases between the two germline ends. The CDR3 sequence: CSVAGTGSGSYEQYF. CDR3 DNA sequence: TGCAGCGTTGCGGGAACAGGGTCCGGTTCCTACGAGCAGTACTTC.

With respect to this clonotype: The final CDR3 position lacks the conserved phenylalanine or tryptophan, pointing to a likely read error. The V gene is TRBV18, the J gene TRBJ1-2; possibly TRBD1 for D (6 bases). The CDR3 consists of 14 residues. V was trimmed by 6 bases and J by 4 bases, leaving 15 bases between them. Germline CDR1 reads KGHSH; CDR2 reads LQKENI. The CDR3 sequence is CASSPTGQSYGYTL. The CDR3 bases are TGTGCCAGCTCGCCGACAGGTCAAAGCTATGGCTACACCCTC.

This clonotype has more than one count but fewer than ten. This CDR3 is CSARDRASYEQYF. CDR3 DNA sequence: TGCAGTGCTAGAGATCGGGCGTCCTACGAGCAGTACTTC. V is TRBV20-1 and J is TRBJ2-7; D unclear. Trimming took 0 bases from V and 1 from J, leaving 7 bases between them. The germline V gene encodes CDR1 DFQATT and CDR2 SNEGSKA (reference sequence). This CDR3 is built from 13 residues.

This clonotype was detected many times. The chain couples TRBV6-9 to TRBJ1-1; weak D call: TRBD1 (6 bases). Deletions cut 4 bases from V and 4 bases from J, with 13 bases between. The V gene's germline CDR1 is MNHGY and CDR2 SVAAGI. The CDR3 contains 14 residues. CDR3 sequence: CASSLGALATEAFF. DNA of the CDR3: TGTGCCAGCAGTTTGGGGGCATTAGCCACTGAAGCTTTCTTT.

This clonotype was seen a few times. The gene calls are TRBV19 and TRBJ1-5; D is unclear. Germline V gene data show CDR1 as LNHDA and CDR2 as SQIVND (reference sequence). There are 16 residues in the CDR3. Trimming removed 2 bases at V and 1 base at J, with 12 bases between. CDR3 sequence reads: CASSIYGPESNQPQHF. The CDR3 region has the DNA TGTGCCAGTAGTATATATGGTCCAGAGAGCAATCAGCCCCAGCATTTT.

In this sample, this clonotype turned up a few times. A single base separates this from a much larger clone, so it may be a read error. The DNA of the CDR3 is TGCAGCGTAGAGGGACAGGGGGCGGCTGGCTACACCTTC. Residues: CSVEGQGAAGYTF. The rearrangement uses TRBV29-1 and TRBJ1-2; 12 bases line up with TRBD1. CDR1 is SQVTM and CDR2 is ANQGSEA in the germline V gene. The CDR3 spans 13 residues. The V gene end was trimmed by 6 bases and the J gene end by 7 bases; junction bases not matched to a gene: 6.

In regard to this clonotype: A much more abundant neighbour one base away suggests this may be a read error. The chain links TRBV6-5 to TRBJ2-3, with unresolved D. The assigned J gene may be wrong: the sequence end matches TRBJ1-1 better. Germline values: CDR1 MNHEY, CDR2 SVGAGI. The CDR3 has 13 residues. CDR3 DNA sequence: TGTGCCAGCAGTTCGGCAGACAACACTAAAGCTTTCTTT. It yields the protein CASSSADNTKAFF.

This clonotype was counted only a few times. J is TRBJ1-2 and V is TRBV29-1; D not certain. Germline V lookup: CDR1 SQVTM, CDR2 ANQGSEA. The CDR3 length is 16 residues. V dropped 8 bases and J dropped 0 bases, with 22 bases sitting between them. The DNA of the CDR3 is TGCAGCATTATGAGACTACAGCTGAGCTCTAACTATGGCTACACCTTC. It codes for CSIMRLQLSSNYGYTF.

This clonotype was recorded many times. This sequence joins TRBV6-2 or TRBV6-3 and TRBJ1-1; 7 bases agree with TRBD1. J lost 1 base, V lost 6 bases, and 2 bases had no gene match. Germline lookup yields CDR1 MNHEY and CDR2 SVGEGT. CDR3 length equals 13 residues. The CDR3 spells CASRQGQNTEAFF. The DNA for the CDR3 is TGTGCCAGCAGACAGGGGCAGAACACTGAAGCTTTCTTT.

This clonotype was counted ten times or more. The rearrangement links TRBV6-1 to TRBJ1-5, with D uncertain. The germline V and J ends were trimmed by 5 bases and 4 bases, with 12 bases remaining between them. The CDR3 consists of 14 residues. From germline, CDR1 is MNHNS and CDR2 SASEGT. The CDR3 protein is CASSQGLLNQPQHF. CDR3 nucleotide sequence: TGTGCCAGCAGTCAAGGACTGTTAAATCAGCCCCAGCATTTT.

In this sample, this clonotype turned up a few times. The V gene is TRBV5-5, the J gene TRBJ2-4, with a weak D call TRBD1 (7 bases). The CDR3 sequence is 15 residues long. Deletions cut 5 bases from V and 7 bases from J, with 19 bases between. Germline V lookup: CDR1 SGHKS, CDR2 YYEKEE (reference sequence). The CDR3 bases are TGTGCCAGCAGTCAGGGGGGCGCTGGTTGGAACATTCAGTACTTC. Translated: CASSQGGAGWNIQYF.

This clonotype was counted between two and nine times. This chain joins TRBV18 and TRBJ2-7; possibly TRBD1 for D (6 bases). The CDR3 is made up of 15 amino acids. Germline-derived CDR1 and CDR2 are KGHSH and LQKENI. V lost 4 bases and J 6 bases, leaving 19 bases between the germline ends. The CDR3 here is CASSRTGTHASEQYF. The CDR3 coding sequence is TGTGCCAGCTCACGGACCGGGACACACGCTTCCGAGCAGTACTTC.

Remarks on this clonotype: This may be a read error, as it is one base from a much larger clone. The DNA for the CDR3 is TGTGCCGGCAGACCCCGGGACAGGGTCTACGAGCAGTACTTC. It specifies CAGRPRDRVYEQYF. The chain is built from TRBV3-1 and TRBJ2-7, with 9 bases that match TRBD1. In germline, CDR1 is LGHDT, CDR2 YNNKEL (reference sequence). The CDR3 sequence is 14 residues long.